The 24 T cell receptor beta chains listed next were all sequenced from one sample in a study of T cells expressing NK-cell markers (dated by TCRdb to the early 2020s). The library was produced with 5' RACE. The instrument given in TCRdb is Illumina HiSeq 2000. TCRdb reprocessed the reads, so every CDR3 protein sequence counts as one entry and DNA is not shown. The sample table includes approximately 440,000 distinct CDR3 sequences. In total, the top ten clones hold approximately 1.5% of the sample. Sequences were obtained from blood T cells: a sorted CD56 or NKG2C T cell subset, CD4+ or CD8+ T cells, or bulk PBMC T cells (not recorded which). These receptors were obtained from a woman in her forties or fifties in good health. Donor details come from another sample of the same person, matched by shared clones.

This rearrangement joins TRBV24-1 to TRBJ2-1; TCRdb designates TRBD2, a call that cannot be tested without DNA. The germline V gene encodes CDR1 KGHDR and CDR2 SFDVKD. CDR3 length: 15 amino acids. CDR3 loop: CATTRGGKSNNEQFF.

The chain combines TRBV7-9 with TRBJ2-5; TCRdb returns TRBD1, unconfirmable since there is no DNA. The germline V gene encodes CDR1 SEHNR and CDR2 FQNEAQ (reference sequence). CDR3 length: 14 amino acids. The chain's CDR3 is CASSSKGGTETQYF.

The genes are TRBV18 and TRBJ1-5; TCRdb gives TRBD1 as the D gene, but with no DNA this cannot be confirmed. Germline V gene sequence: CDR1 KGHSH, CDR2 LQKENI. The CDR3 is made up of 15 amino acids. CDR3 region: CASSPGRSTGEPQHF.

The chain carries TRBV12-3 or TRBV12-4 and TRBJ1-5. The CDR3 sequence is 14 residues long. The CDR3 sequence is CASTIVGGGQPQHF.

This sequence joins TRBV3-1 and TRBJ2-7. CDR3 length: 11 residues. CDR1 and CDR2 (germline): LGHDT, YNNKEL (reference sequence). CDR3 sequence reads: CASSQSYEQYF.

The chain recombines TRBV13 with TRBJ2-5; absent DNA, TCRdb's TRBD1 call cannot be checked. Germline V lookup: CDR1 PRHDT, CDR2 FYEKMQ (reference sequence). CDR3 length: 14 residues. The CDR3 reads CASSFGQGEETQYF. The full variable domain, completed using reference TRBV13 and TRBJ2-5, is AAGVIQSPRHLIKEKRETATLKCYPIPRHDTVYWYQQGPGQDPQFLISFYEKMQSDKGSIPDRFSAQQFSDYHSELNMSSLELGDSALYFCASSFGQGEETQYFGPGTRLLVL.

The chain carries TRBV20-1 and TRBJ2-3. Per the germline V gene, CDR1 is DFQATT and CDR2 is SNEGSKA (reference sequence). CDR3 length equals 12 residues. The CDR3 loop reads CSARELPDTQYF.

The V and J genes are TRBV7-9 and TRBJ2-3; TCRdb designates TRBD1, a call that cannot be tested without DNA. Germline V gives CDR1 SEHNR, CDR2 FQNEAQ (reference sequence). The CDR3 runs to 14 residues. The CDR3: CASSLQGIRDTQYF.

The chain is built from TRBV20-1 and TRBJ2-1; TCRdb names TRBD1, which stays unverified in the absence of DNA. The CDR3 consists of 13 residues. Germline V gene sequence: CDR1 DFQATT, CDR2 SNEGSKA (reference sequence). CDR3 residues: CSTVRGVGNEQFF.

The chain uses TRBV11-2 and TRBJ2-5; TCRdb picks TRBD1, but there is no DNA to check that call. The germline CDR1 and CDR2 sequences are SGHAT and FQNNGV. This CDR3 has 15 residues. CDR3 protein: CASSFLRGRGKTQYF.

CDR3 loop: CASSLVADGFDEQFF. The rearrangement uses TRBV7-2 and TRBJ2-1. In germline, CDR1 is SGHTA, CDR2 FQGNSA. CDR3 length equals 15 residues. Complete variable domain (other parts from reference TRBV7-2 and TRBJ2-1): GAGVSQSPSNKVTEKGKDVELRCDPISGHTALYWYRQSLGQGLEFLIYFQGNSAPDKSGLPSDRFSAERTGGSVSTLTIQRTQQEDSAVYLCASSLVADGFDEQFFGPGTRLTVL.

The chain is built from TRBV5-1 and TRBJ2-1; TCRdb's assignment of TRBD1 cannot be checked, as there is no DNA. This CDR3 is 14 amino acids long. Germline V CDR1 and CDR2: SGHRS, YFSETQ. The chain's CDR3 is CASSLGQGMDEQFF.

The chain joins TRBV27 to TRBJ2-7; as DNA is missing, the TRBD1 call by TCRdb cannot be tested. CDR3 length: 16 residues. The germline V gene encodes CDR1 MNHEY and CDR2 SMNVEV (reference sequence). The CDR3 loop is CASSFSGAGVLYEQYF.

CDR3 sequence reads: CASSTLSYNEQFF. The chain carries TRBV6-1 and TRBJ2-1. The CDR3 loop spans 13 amino acids. CDR1 is MNHNS, CDR2 SASEGT, per germline.

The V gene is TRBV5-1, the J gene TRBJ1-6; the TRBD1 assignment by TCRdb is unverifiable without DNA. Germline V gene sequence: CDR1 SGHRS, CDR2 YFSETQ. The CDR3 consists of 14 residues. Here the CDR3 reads CASSEDTAHSPLHF.

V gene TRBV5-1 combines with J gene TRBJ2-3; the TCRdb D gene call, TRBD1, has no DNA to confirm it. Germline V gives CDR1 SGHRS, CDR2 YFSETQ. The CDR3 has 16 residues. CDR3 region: CASRWGHPSSTDTQYF.

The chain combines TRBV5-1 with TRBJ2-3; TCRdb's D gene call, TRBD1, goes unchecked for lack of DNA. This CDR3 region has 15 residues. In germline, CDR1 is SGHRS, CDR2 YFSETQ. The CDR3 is CASSLQGLVTDTQYF.

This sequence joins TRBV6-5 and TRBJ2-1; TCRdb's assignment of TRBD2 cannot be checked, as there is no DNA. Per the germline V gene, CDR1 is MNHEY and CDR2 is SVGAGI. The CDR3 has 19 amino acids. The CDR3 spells CASSSPGLAGASRNNEQFF.

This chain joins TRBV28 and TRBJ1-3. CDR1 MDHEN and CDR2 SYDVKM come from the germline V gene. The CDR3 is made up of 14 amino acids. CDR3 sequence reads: CASSLQGAGNTIYF.

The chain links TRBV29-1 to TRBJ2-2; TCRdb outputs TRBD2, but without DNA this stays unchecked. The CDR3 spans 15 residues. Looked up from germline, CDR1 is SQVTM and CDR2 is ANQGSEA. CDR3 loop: CSVAPSGKNTGELFF.

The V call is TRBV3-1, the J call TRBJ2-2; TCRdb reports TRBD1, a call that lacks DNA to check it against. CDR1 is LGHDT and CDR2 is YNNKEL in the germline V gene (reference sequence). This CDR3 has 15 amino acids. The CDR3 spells CASRAGTGFIGELFF. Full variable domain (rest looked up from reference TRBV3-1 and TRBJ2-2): DTAVSQTPKYLVTQMGNDKSIKCEQNLGHDTMYWYKQDSKKFLKIMFSYNNKELIINETVPNRFSPKSPDKAHLNLHINSLELGDSAVYFCASRAGTGFIGELFFGEGSRLTVL.

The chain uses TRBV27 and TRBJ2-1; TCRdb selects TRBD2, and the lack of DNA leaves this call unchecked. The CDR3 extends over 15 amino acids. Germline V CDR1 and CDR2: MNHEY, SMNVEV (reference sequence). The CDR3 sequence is CASSFNGIPNNEQFF.

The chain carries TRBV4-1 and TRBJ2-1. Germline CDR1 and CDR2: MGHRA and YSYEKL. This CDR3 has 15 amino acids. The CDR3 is CASSQVPFMGNEQFF.

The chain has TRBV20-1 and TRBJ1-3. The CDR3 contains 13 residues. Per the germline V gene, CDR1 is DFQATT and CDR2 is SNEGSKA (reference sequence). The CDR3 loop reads CSARDLPGRDQSF.